This T cell receptor (beta chain) was identified in a study of T cell changes during pregnancy in multiple sclerosis. Profiling relied on immunoSEQ multiplex PCR, and the TCRdb table lists in-frame clones only, not all of them. The repertoire includes some 47,000 clones, over 85% of them detected once, and about 2% sits in the top ten. The specimen was peripheral blood, collected in the first trimester of pregnancy. The TCR originated in a female donor with multiple sclerosis, enrolled in a pregnancy study.

CDR3 sequence reads: CASSLTGTGEAFF. CDR3 DNA: TGCGCCAGCAGCCTTACCGGGACAGGTGAAGCTTTCTTT. This sequence joins TRBV5-1 and TRBJ1-1; 8 bases line up with TRBD1. The length of the CDR3 is 13 residues. Germline V gene sequence: CDR1 SGHRS, CDR2 YFSETQ. Unmatched junction bases numbered 6, after V lost 4 bases and J lost 7 bases.